Listed here are 10 T cell receptor beta chains from one sample, sequenced in a study of shared clonotypes between healthy human individuals. Measured with immunoSEQ multiplex PCR; TCRdb has only the in-frame clones, and not every one. The sample carries more than 1,200,000 clones, 97% to 99% recorded once. The sequenced sample consisted of naive CD4+ T cells sorted from blood. Subset described: CD45RA+ positively selected. The receptors were sampled from a man under 40 in good health.

J is TRBJ2-4 and V is TRBV5-6; the D gene is possibly TRBD2 (6 bases). This CDR3 is 17 amino acids long. Germline CDR1 reads SGHDT; CDR2 reads YYEEEE. V lost 1 base, J lost 3 bases, and 17 bases lay in between. The CDR3 nucleotides read TGTGCCAGCAGCTTGCAAGTGCGGGGCGGGGACAAAAACATTCAGTACTTC. Translation gives CASSLQVRGGDKNIQYF.

This chain connects TRBV7-9 to TRBJ2-3, with no clear D. CDR3 size: 16 residues. Germline V gives CDR1 SEHNR, CDR2 FQNEAQ (reference sequence). V dropped 7 bases and J dropped 0 bases, with 17 bases sitting between them. CDR3 loop: CASTPLGGPSTDTQYF. The CDR3 DNA follows: TGTGCCAGCACCCCCTTGGGCGGTCCTAGCACAGATACGCAGTATTTT. Looking up the rest from reference TRBV7-9 and TRBJ2-3 gives the full variable domain: DTGVSQNPRHKITKRGQNVTFRCDPISEHNRLYWYRQTLGQGPEFLTYFQNEAQLEKSRLLSDRFSAERPKGSFSTLEIQRTEQGDSAMYLCASTPLGGPSTDTQYFGPGTRLTVL.

The chain carries TRBV7-2 and TRBJ2-7; D unclear. The germline gives CDR1 SGHTA, CDR2 FQGNSA. The CDR3 loop spans 11 amino acids. The ends were cut back, 5 bases at V and 2 bases at J, with 4 bases in the middle. CDR3 residues: CASSGTYEQYF. The DNA for the CDR3 is TGTGCCAGCAGCGGAACCTACGAGCAGTACTTC. Based on the CDR3 plus reference TRBV7-2 and TRBJ2-7, the full variable domain is GAGVSQSPSNKVTEKGKDVELRCDPISGHTALYWYRQSLGQGLEFLIYFQGNSAPDKSGLPSDRFSAERTGGSVSTLTIQRTQQEDSAVYLCASSGTYEQYFGPGTRLTVT.

The chain recombines TRBV27 with TRBJ2-7; D may correspond to TRBD1 or TRBD2 (5 bases each). CDR1 MNHEY and CDR2 SMNVEV come from the germline V gene (reference sequence). CDR3 length: 16 residues. The V end was cut by 3 bases, the J end by 2 bases, with 17 bases between. As DNA, the CDR3 is TGTGCCAGCAGTTTCCCCGGGACGGGGATAACCTACGAGCAGTACTTC. This codes for CASSFPGTGITYEQYF.

The chain carries TRBV7-6 and TRBJ1-1; maybe TRBD1 (5 bases). With 3 bases removed from V and 4 bases from J, the gap between germline ends came to 12 bases. Germline V CDR1 and CDR2: SGHVS, FNYEAQ. The CDR3 has 14 residues. The CDR3 is CASSLGVGVTEAFF. CDR3 coding DNA: TGTGCCAGCAGCTTGGGAGTAGGGGTCACTGAAGCTTTCTTT.

This clone was recorded only once. The chain has TRBV29-1 and TRBJ2-2; D gene ambiguous. The V and J ends lost 3 bases and 4 bases respectively, with 9 bases between them. Germline assignment: CDR1 SQVTM and CDR2 ANQGSEA. The CDR3 is 13 residues long. The CDR3 region is CSVEVDVTGELFF. CDR3 DNA: TGCAGCGTTGAGGTGGATGTCACCGGGGAGCTGTTTTTT.

V usage is TRBV7-8 and J usage is TRBJ2-7, with D unresolved. The CDR3 is 13 amino acids. The V gene lost 1 base and the J gene lost 6 bases, with 10 bases spanning the gap. Germline values: CDR1 SGHVS, CDR2 FQNEAQ. CDR3 sequence: CASSLDPGTEQYF. The CDR3 DNA follows: TGTGCCAGCAGCTTAGATCCAGGTACCGAGCAGTACTTC. Combining the CDR3 with reference TRBV7-8 and TRBJ2-7 gives the whole variable domain GAGVSQSPRYKVAKRGQDVALRCDPISGHVSLFWYQQALGQGPEFLTYFQNEAQLDKSGLPSDRFFAERPEGSVSTLKIQRTQQEDSAVYLCASSLDPGTEQYFGPGTRLTVT.

The V and J genes are TRBV4-1 and TRBJ2-3; the D is unclear. The CDR3 is made up of 13 amino acids. The germline gives CDR1 MGHRA, CDR2 YSYEKL. Trimming pared 0 bases from V and 10 bases from J, leaving 11 bases between. The CDR3 sequence: CASSQDLRSSQYF. For the CDR3, the DNA is TGCGCCAGCAGCCAAGATCTCAGGTCTTCGCAGTATTTT.

The V gene is TRBV14, the J gene TRBJ2-5; 9 bases are shared with TRBD2. The CDR3 totals 16 residues. The V gene end was trimmed by 7 bases and the J gene end by 2 bases; junction bases not matched to a gene: 11. The germline V gene has CDR1 SGHDN and CDR2 FVKESK. This chain's CDR3 is CASTTIASGTQETQYF. The CDR3, as DNA: TGTGCCAGCACCACAATTGCTAGCGGGACGCAAGAGACCCAGTACTTC.

V and J are TRBV20-1 and TRBJ1-5; D ambiguous. Germline values: CDR1 DFQATT, CDR2 SNEGSKA (reference sequence). Trimming stripped 2 bases from V and 7 bases from J, with 6 bases between. This CDR3 spans 11 amino acids. The CDR3 DNA reads TGCAGTGCTAGAAACGCCCAGCCCCAGCATTTT. It is translated as CSARNAQPQHF.